The 3 T cell receptor beta chains presented below share a single source sample, sequenced in a study of tumor-infiltrating lymphocytes in primary liver carcinoma. Reverse transcription of 500 to 650 ng total RNA with a constant-region primer produced TCR beta cDNA. Slightly modified ARM-PCR served as the procedure for the TCR beta libraries. These libraries came from three rounds of nested multiplex PCR. Both of the initial two PCR rounds ran for around 9 cycles and employed TRBV1-TRBV30 forward primers alongside a C-beta reverse primer. TCRdb reanalysed the multiplex PCR reads using MiXCR and keeps one entry per CDR3 protein. The sample contains fewer than 350,000 distinct CDR3 sequences, around 60% of which appear only once. Both blood RNA, taken from unsorted whole blood, and germline DNA were extracted. The sequenced material came from peripheral blood. These receptors all come from a man in his forties with primary liver carcinoma and hepatitis B virus infection.

Comments on this clonotype: This clone may be a read error of a much larger clone one base away. The chain employs TRBV6-5 and TRBJ1-5, with D tentatively TRBD1 (5 bases). V gave up 6 bases and J gave up 6 bases, with 15 bases separating them. Germline loops: CDR1 MNHEY, CDR2 SVGAGI. The CDR3 sequence is 14 residues long. CDR3 protein: CASRLSGGGQPQHF. In DNA form, the CDR3 reads TGTGCCAGCAGACTTTCGGGGGGAGGTCAGCCCCAGCATTTT.

The rearrangement uses TRBV11-2 and TRBJ2-2; D ambiguous. V was trimmed by 5 bases and J by 5 bases, leaving 12 bases between them. From germline, CDR1 is SGHAT and CDR2 FQNNGV. CDR3 size: 14 residues. In nucleotides, the CDR3 is TGTGCCAGCAGCCGGTCGCAAAAGACCGGGGAGCTGTTTTTT. Translation: CASSRSQKTGELFF. Full variable domain (missing parts from reference TRBV11-2 and TRBJ2-2): EAGVAQSPRYKIIEKRQSVAFWCNPISGHATLYWYQQILGQGPKLLIQFQNNGVVDDSQLPKDRFSAERLKGVDSTLKIQPAKLEDSAVYLCASSRSQKTGELFFGEGSRLTVL.

About this clonotype itself: This may arise from a read error, as a much more abundant clone is one base away. The chain links TRBV10-3 to TRBJ2-3; 13 positions agree with TRBD2. The germline V gene encodes CDR1 ENHRY and CDR2 SYGVKD. The J segment lost 2 bases and the V segment lost 8 bases, leaving 10 bases of the junction unmatched. There are 17 residues in the CDR3. CDR3 nucleotide sequence: TGTGCCATCGGGACTAGCGGGACGGCCGTCTACACAGATACGCAGTATTTT. It encodes CAIGTSGTAVYTDTQYF.